These 24 T cell receptor beta chains were all obtained from the same sample, sequenced in a study of blood T cells in healthy people across ages. Next came a second PCR, run for roughly 6 to 11 cycles, which used a sample-barcoded 5' primer along with a J-beta primer mix. TCRdb passed the 5' RACE reads through MiXCR, listing each CDR3 protein once. The table shows some 1.5 million distinct CDR3 sequences, with 35% to 45% occurring only once. The specimen sequenced was blood. The receptor set was obtained from a young woman in good health.

This clonotype was picked up a small number of times. The rearrangement uses TRBV20-1 and TRBJ2-4; 7 bases match TRBD2. In germline, CDR1 is DFQATT, CDR2 SNEGSKA (reference sequence). V trimming: 6 bases; J trimming: 0 bases; junction bases outside the gene matches: 2. The CDR3 loop spans 13 amino acids. CDR3 nucleotide sequence: TGCAGTGCCACTAGCGTAGCCAAAAACATTCAGTACTTC. Amino acid sequence: CSATSVAKNIQYF.

V is TRBV2 and J is TRBJ1-5; perhaps TRBD1 as D (6 bases). The CDR3 is made up of 15 amino acids. V was shortened by 7 bases and J by 0 bases, with 13 bases between the two germline ends. The germline V gene has CDR1 SNHLY and CDR2 FYNNEI. This CDR3 is CASTSQGYSNQPQHF. The CDR3 region has the DNA TGTGCCAGCACCTCACAGGGTTATAGCAATCAGCCCCAGCATTTT. The full variable domain, rest sourced from reference TRBV2 and TRBJ1-5, is EPEVTQTPSHQVTQMGQEVILRCVPISNHLYFYWYRQILGQKVEFLVSFYNNEISEKSEIFDDQFSVERPDGSNFTLKIRSTKLEDSAMYFCASTSQGYSNQPQHFGDGTRLSIL.

The chain employs TRBV6-6 and TRBJ1-2; D gene uncertain. CDR1 MNHNY and CDR2 SVGAGI come from the germline V gene (reference sequence). The CDR3 length is 17 residues. Between the trimmed V and J ends, which lost 1 base and 8 bases, there was a span of 23 bases. CDR3 amino acids: CASSYFAGPGSSSGYTF. The CDR3 bases are TGTGCCAGCAGTTACTTCGCAGGTCCGGGGTCTTCCTCAGGCTACACCTTC.

In this sample, this clonotype turned up a few times. This CDR3 is CASSLGAGFYEQYF. The CDR3, as DNA: TGTGCCAGCAGCTTAGGAGCGGGCTTCTACGAGCAGTACTTC. The chain links TRBV7-2 to TRBJ2-7, with D possibly matching TRBD2 (6 bases). V was pared by 1 base and J by 3 bases, with 10 bases between. The CDR3 has 14 residues. The germline V gene encodes CDR1 SGHTA and CDR2 FQGNSA.

This clonotype was found a few times. The chain combines TRBV6-1 with TRBJ2-7; D may match TRBD1 or TRBD2 (5 bases each). The CDR3 is 13 amino acids. The V end lost 3 bases, the J end lost 0 bases, and 6 bases lay between the germline ends. Germline CDR1 reads MNHNS; CDR2 reads SASEGT. The CDR3 region is CASSDGASYEQYF. DNA for the CDR3: TGTGCCAGCAGTGACGGGGCCTCCTACGAGCAGTACTTC.

This clonotype has only a few counts. This rearrangement joins TRBV10-2 to TRBJ2-5; D perhaps matches TRBD1 (5 bases). The CDR3 is 12 amino acids. V dropped 8 bases and J dropped 1 base, with 8 bases sitting between them. Germline CDR1 is WSHSY and CDR2 is SAAADI. CDR3 sequence reads: CASWGSQETQYF. The DNA of the CDR3 is TGCGCCAGCTGGGGCAGCCAAGAGACCCAGTACTTC.

This clonotype turned up a few times. CDR3 bases: TGCGCCAGCAGCCAAGTCTTGGGACAGGGGGCGAATGAGCAGTTCTTC. This encodes CASSQVLGQGANEQFF. The genes are TRBV4-3 and TRBJ2-1, with 12 nucleotides matching TRBD1. Germline CDR1 LGHNA, CDR2 YSLEER. Unmatched junction bases numbered 5, after V lost 1 base and J lost 7 bases. The CDR3 covers 16 residues.

This chain joins TRBV30 and TRBJ2-7; D gene uncertain. The DNA matches TRBJ2-5 better at its end, which makes the J call doubtful. The CDR3 runs 12 residues. CDR1 and CDR2 from the germline V gene are GTSNPN and SVGIG (reference sequence). In nucleotides, the CDR3 is TGTGCCTGGAGTGTAACGCTGGGGACCCAGTACTTC. It is translated as CAWSVTLGTQYF.

V usage is TRBV24-1 and J usage is TRBJ2-3; D not certain. V was clipped by 1 base and J by 2 bases, with 6 bases between them. This CDR3 spans 14 amino acids. CDR1 KGHDR and CDR2 SFDVKD come from the germline V gene. CDR3 sequence (DNA): TGTGCCACCAGTGATTTCCTCGACACAGATACGCAGTATTTT. Amino acid sequence: CATSDFLDTDTQYF.

The rearrangement links TRBV3-1 to TRBJ2-3; tentative D call: TRBD1 (5 bases). The CDR3 is 15 residues long. V was pared by 4 bases and J by 4 bases, with 15 bases between. CDR1 is LGHDT, CDR2 YNNKEL, per germline (reference sequence). CDR3 sequence (DNA): TGTGCCAGCAGCCCAATGGGGCTAGAATCAGATACGCAGTATTTT. It translates to CASSPMGLESDTQYF.

This rearrangement joins TRBV27 to TRBJ1-1; D might be TRBD1 (5 bases). In germline, CDR1 is MNHEY, CDR2 SMNVEV (reference sequence). Deletions cut 9 bases from V and 4 bases from J, with 18 bases between. The CDR3 totals 14 residues. CDR3 nucleotides: TGTGCCAGTGGGTTGGGGGGGGAATTCACTGAAGCTTTCTTT. Its translation: CASGLGGEFTEAFF.

This clonotype was counted between two and nine times. V usage is TRBV9 and J usage is TRBJ2-1; tentative D call: TRBD1 (5 bases). Looked up from germline, CDR1 is SGDLS and CDR2 is YYNGEE. Trimming left V 3 bases short and J 7 bases short, with 20 bases between. This CDR3 spans 16 amino acids. The DNA for the CDR3 is TGTGCCAGCAGCGAGAGACGTTTGACAGTTGAGAATGAGCAGTTCTTC. Translation: CASSERRLTVENEQFF.

This clonotype was observed a few times. This rearrangement joins TRBV9 to TRBJ2-5, with D perhaps given as TRBD1 or TRBD2 (5 bases each). V lost 0 bases, J lost 7 bases, and 13 bases lay in between. CDR1 SGDLS and CDR2 YYNGEE come from the germline V gene. The CDR3 contains 14 residues. This CDR3 reads CASSVEGAAGTQYF. DNA for the CDR3: TGTGCCAGCAGCGTAGAAGGGGCCGCGGGGACCCAGTACTTC.

This clonotype was found a few times. This chain uses TRBV27 with TRBJ2-3, with D unclear. V lost 5 bases, J lost 5 bases, and 11 bases lay in between. The CDR3 totals 13 residues. Germline loops: CDR1 MNHEY, CDR2 SMNVEV (reference sequence). Here the CDR3 DNA reads TGTGCCAGCAGTGCAACCTCCGAAGATACGCAGTATTTT. It encodes CASSATSEDTQYF.

Points on this clonotype: The junction differs from germline at one of its ends, possibly a read error. The genes are TRBV6-2 or TRBV6-3 and TRBJ2-1; D is uncertain. This CDR3 contains 12 residues. Germline CDR1 reads MNHEY; CDR2 reads SVGEGT. The DNA for the CDR3 is TGTACCAGCAGCCGATATACCGATGAGCAGTTCTTC. Residues: CTSSRYTDEQFF.

This chain links TRBV20-1 with TRBJ2-2, with D perhaps TRBD1 (5 bases). Germline lookup yields CDR1 DFQATT and CDR2 SNEGSKA (reference sequence). The CDR3 has 14 residues. V was pared by 0 bases and J by 3 bases, with 8 bases between. CDR3 residues: CSARDLQDTGELFF. CDR3 sequence (DNA): TGCAGTGCTAGAGATCTACAGGACACCGGGGAGCTGTTTTTT.

V gene TRBV10-2 combines with J gene TRBJ1-5; unclear D gene. Trimming removed 8 bases from V and 3 bases from J, with 11 bases in between. CDR1 is WSHSY, CDR2 SAAADI, per germline. The CDR3 loop spans 13 amino acids. This CDR3 is CASDGLYNQPQHF. DNA for the CDR3: TGCGCCAGCGATGGGCTGTACAATCAGCCCCAGCATTTT.

This clonotype appeared a single time. An end of the junction differs from the germline gene, which may be a read error. The chain recombines TRBV7-9 with TRBJ2-7; D is unclear. The CDR3 is made up of 17 amino acids. Germline assignment: CDR1 SEHNR and CDR2 FQNEAQ (reference sequence). CDR3 in DNA: TGTGCCAGCAGCCCGGGTCAGGATAGACAACTCTCCTACGAGCAGTACTTT. This encodes CASSPGQDRQLSYEQYF.

This clonotype was counted a few times. The V call is TRBV12-3 or TRBV12-4, the J call TRBJ1-5, with D uncertain. Trimming shortened V by 8 bases and J by 6 bases, and 11 bases separated the two germline ends. This CDR3 spans 12 amino acids. CDR3 sequence: CASAPGFQPQHF. In nucleotides, the CDR3 is TGTGCCAGCGCCCCCGGCTTTCAGCCCCAGCATTTT.

The chain uses TRBV3-1 and TRBJ2-7; 8 positions agree with TRBD2. The CDR3 covers 15 residues. CDR1 LGHDT and CDR2 YNNKEL come from the germline V gene (reference sequence). The J segment lost 10 bases and the V segment lost 2 bases, leaving 13 bases of the junction unmatched. This CDR3 is CASSQLRAGVGSQYF. CDR3 in DNA: TGTGCCAGCAGCCAATTGCGAGCGGGAGTTGGGTCCCAGTACTTC.

The chain is built from TRBV9 and TRBJ2-3, with 7 bases fitting TRBD2. The junction had 5 bases not matched to a gene; V was cut back by 0 bases and J by 1 base. The CDR3 is 16 residues long. Germline CDR1 and CDR2: SGDLS and YYNGEE. Here the CDR3 DNA reads TGTGCCAGCAGCGTAGCCCCACGGGGGGGCACAGATACGCAGTATTTT. Amino acids: CASSVAPRGGTDTQYF. Filled out from reference TRBV9 and TRBJ2-3, the complete variable domain reads DSGVTQTPKHLITATGQRVTLRCSPRSGDLSVYWYQQSLDQGLQFLIQYYNGEERAKGNILERFSAQQFPDLHSELNLSSLELGDSALYFCASSVAPRGGTDTQYFGPGTRLTVL.

This clonotype was counted only a few times. This chain connects TRBV6-1 to TRBJ2-5; perhaps TRBD2 as D (6 bases). The germline V gene encodes CDR1 MNHNS and CDR2 SASEGT. Trimming stripped 4 bases from V and 1 base from J, with 22 bases between. The CDR3 consists of 18 residues. The CDR3 loop reads CASSAYFSGTPVQETQYF. CDR3 bases: TGTGCCAGCAGTGCTTACTTTTCCGGGACTCCGGTCCAAGAGACCCAGTACTTC.

With respect to this clonotype: A single base separates this from a much larger clone, so it may be a read error. The V call is TRBV28, the J call TRBJ2-7; 10 bases line up with TRBD1. Unmatched junction bases numbered 7, after V lost 5 bases and J lost 6 bases. Looked up from germline, CDR1 is MDHEN and CDR2 is SYDVKM. The CDR3 has 14 residues. The CDR3 loop reads CASSGTGEAAEQYF. DNA of the CDR3: TGTGCCAGCAGTGGGACAGGGGAAGCGGCCGAGCAGTACTTC. Supplemented by reference TRBV28 and TRBJ2-7, the full variable domain reads DVKVTQSSRYLVKRTGEKVFLECVQDMDHENMFWYRQDPGLGLRLIYFSYDVKMKEKGDIPEGYSVSREKKERFSLILESASTNQTSMYLCASSGTGEAAEQYFGPGTRLTVT.

The rearrangement uses TRBV7-6 and TRBJ2-1; D is undetermined. The V end lost 2 bases, the J end lost 0 bases, and 11 bases lay between the germline ends. The V gene's germline CDR1 is SGHVS and CDR2 FNYEAQ. The CDR3 runs 16 residues. The DNA of the CDR3 is TGTGCCAGCAGCTTACTGGGTCCTAGCTCCTACAATGAGCAGTTCTTC. Residues: CASSLLGPSSYNEQFF.